A selection of T cell receptor beta chains follows, all from one sample in a study of spatial heterogeneity in lung cancer. TCRdb re-called the 5' RACE reads with MiXCR, one entry per CDR3 protein. The sample has some 25,000 distinct CDR3 sequences, 13% seen once. The sample consisted of PBMCs, taken at surgery. The receptors shown here come from a female donor with early-stage non-small cell lung cancer. The CDR3 runs from the conserved cysteine through the conserved F or W. D genes are given only for firm matches. Some rows have no size entry. The others give once, few or many, or a class for an expanded clone.

CDR3aa: CSVGHQGAETQYF; CDR3nt: TGCAGCGTGGGACATCAAGGCGCGGAGACCCAGTACTTC; len: 13; v_gene: TRBV29-1; abundance: NA; j_gene: TRBJ2-5; d_gene: NA
CDR3aa: CASTAFGFTEAFF; CDR3nt: TGTGCCAGCACCGCTTTCGGGTTTACTGAAGCTTTCTTT; len: 13; v_gene: TRBV28; abundance: NA; j_gene: TRBJ1-1; d_gene: NA
CDR3aa: CASSLAETQYF; CDR3nt: TGTGCCAGCAGCTTAGCGGAGACCCAGTACTTC; len: 11; v_gene: TRBV7-6; abundance: many; j_gene: TRBJ2-5; d_gene: NA
CDR3aa: CATSDSQAGIQETQYF; CDR3nt: TGTGCCACCAGTGATTCCCAGGCAGGCATACAAGAGACCCAGTACTTC; len: 16; v_gene: TRBV24-1; abundance: many; j_gene: TRBJ2-5; d_gene: NA
CDR3aa: CSARDLNGQYF; CDR3nt: TGCAGTGCTAGAGACCTGAACGGGCAGTACTTC; len: 11; v_gene: TRBV20-1; abundance: many; j_gene: TRBJ2-7; d_gene: NA
CDR3aa: CSANQFMNTEAFF; CDR3nt: TGCAGTGCTAACCAATTTATGAACACTGAAGCTTTCTTT; len: 13; v_gene: TRBV20-1; abundance: many; j_gene: TRBJ1-1; d_gene: NA
CDR3aa: CASSQVQNTEAFF; CDR3nt: TGTGCCAGCAGCCAAGTACAGAACACTGAAGCTTTCTTT; len: 13; v_gene: TRBV3-1; abundance: many; j_gene: TRBJ1-1; d_gene: NA
CDR3aa: CSARTDRATLETQYF; CDR3nt: TGCAGTGCTAGAACAGACAGGGCGACGTTAGAGACCCAGTACTTC; len: 15; v_gene: TRBV20-1; abundance: NA; j_gene: TRBJ2-5; d_gene: TRBD1
CDR3aa: CSARTNTDTQYF; CDR3nt: TGCAGTGCTCGGACTAACACAGATACGCAGTATTTT; len: 12; v_gene: TRBV20-1; abundance: many; j_gene: TRBJ2-3; d_gene: NA
CDR3aa: CASSFWGREAFF; CDR3nt: TGTGCCAGCAGCTTTTGGGGCAGAGAAGCTTTCTTT; len: 12; v_gene: TRBV7-2; abundance: many; j_gene: TRBJ1-1; d_gene: NA
CDR3aa: CASSPLTAGELFF; CDR3nt: TGTGCCAGCAGCCCCCTCACAGCCGGGGAGCTGTTTTTT; len: 13; v_gene: TRBV7-2; abundance: many; j_gene: TRBJ2-2; d_gene: NA
CDR3aa: CASSQGPLRTDTQYF; CDR3nt: TGTGCCAGCAGCCAAGGGCCCCTACGCACAGATACGCAGTATTTT; len: 15; v_gene: TRBV5-4; abundance: many; j_gene: TRBJ2-3; d_gene: NA
CDR3aa: CSARGRGRNYGYTF; CDR3nt: TGCAGTGCTAGGGGCAGGGGGCGTAACTATGGCTACACCTTC; len: 14; v_gene: TRBV20-1; abundance: few; j_gene: TRBJ1-2; d_gene: TRBD1
CDR3aa: CSVEGGQGVNHEQFF; CDR3nt: TGCAGCGTTGAGGGTGGGCAGGGGGTGAACCATGAGCAGTTCTTC; len: 15; v_gene: TRBV29-1; abundance: many; j_gene: TRBJ2-1; d_gene: TRBD1
CDR3aa: CASSLGRAQPHSTDTQYF; CDR3nt: TGCGCCAGCAGCCTAGGGAGGGCACAGCCCCACAGCACAGATACGCAGTATTTT; len: 18; v_gene: TRBV4-3; abundance: many; j_gene: TRBJ2-3; d_gene: TRBD2
CDR3aa: CASSLDGGLNTEAFF; CDR3nt: TGTGCCAGCAGTTTAGATGGGGGTCTGAACACTGAAGCTTTCTTT; len: 15; v_gene: TRBV28; abundance: few; j_gene: TRBJ1-1; d_gene: NA